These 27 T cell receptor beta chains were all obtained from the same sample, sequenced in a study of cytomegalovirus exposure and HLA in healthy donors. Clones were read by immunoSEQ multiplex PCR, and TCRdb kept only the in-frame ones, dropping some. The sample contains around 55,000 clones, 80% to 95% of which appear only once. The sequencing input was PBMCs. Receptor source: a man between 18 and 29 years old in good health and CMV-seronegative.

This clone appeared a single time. CDR3 sequence: CASSLAGFRYNEQFF. CDR3 in DNA: TGTGCCAGCAGTCTAGCGGGATTCAGGTACAATGAGCAGTTCTTC. The genes are TRBV27 and TRBJ2-1; 9 bases agree with TRBD2. Germline V CDR1 and CDR2: MNHEY, SMNVEV (reference sequence). The CDR3 runs to 15 residues. Trimming removed 5 bases from V and 4 bases from J; junction bases left unmatched: 6.

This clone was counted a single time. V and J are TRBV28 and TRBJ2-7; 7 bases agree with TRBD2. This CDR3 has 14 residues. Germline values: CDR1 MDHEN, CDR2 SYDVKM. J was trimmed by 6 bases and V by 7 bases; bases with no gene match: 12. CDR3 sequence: CASTPPRGEGEQYF. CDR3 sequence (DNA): TGTGCCAGCACCCCCCCCCGGGGGGAGGGCGAGCAGTACTTC.

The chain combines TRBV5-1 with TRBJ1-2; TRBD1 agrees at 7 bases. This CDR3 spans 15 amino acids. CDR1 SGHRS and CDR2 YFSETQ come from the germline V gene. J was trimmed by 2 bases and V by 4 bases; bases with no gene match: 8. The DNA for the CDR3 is TGCGCCAGCAGCGGAGGACAGGCGGAGAACTATGGCTACACCTTC. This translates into CASSGGQAENYGYTF.

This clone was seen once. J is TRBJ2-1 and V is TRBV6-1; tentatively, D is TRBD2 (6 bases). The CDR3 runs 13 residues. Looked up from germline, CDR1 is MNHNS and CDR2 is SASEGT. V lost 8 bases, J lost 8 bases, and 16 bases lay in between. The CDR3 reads CASAGTGYDEQFF. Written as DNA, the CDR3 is TGTGCCAGCGCCGGGACTGGGTACGATGAGCAGTTCTTC.

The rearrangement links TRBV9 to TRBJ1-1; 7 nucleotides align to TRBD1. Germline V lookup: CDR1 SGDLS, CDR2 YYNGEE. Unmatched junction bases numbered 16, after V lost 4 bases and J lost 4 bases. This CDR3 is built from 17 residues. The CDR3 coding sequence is TGTGCCAGCAGCCCCTTTTTGGGACAGCCCAAGATCACTGAAGCTTTCTTT. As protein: CASSPFLGQPKITEAFF.

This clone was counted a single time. For the CDR3, the DNA is TGTGCCAGCAGCCTCGGGACAGTAGAGACCCAGTACTTC. This encodes CASSLGTVETQYF. The V call is TRBV5-8, the J call TRBJ2-5; 7 nucleotides line up with TRBD1. Unmatched junction bases numbered 4, after V lost 4 bases and J lost 4 bases. Germline V gene lookup returns CDR1 SGHTS and CDR2 YDEGEE. This CDR3 is built from 13 residues.

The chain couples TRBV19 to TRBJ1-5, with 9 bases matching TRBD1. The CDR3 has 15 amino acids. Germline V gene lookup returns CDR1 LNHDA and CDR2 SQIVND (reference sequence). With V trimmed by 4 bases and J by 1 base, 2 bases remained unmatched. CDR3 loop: CASSKDRGSNQPQHF. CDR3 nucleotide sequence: TGTGCCAGTAGTAAGGACAGGGGAAGCAATCAGCCCCAGCATTTT.

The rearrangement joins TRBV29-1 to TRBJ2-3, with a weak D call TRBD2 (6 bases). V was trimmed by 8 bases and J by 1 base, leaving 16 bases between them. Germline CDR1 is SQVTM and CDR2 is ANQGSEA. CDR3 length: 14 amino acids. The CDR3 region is CSSPGLTGTDTQYF. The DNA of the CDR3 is TGCAGCTCTCCGGGACTCACGGGCACAGATACGCAGTATTTT.

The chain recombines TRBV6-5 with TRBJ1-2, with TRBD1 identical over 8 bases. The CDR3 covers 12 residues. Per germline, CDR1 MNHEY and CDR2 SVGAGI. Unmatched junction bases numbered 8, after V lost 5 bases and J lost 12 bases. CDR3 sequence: CASSPAGTGDTF. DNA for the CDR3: TGTGCCAGCAGTCCCGCCGGGACAGGCGACACCTTC.

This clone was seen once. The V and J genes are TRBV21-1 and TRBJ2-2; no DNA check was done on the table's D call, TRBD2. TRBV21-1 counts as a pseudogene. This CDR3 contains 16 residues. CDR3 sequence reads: CASSKFSGRTTGELFF. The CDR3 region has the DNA TGTGCCAGCAGCAAATTCAGCGGGAGGACCACCGGGGAGCTGTTTTTT.

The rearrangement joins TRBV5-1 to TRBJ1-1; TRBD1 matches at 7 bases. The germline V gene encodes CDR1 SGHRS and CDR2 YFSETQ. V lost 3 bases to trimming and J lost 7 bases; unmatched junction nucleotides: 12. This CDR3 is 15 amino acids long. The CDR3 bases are TGCGCCAGCAGCTCTGGGACAGCGGTCTCCCGTGAAGCTTTCTTT. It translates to CASSSGTAVSREAFF.

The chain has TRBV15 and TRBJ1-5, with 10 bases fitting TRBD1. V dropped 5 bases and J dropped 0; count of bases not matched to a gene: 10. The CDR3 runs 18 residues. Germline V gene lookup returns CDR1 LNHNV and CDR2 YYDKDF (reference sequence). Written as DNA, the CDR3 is TGTGCCACCAGCCGAGGGGACAGGGGCCACTATAGCAATCAGCCCCAGCATTTT. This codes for CATSRGDRGHYSNQPQHF.

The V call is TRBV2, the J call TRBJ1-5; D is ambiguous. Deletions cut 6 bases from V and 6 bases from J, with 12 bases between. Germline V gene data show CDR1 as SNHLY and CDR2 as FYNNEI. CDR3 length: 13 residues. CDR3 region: CASRGEGAQPQHF. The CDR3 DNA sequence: TGTGCCAGCAGGGGCGAGGGCGCTCAGCCCCAGCATTTT. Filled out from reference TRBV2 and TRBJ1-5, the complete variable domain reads EPEVTQTPSHQVTQMGQEVILRCVPISNHLYFYWYRQILGQKVEFLVSFYNNEISEKSEIFDDQFSVERPDGSNFTLKIRSTKLEDSAMYFCASRGEGAQPQHFGDGTRLSIL.

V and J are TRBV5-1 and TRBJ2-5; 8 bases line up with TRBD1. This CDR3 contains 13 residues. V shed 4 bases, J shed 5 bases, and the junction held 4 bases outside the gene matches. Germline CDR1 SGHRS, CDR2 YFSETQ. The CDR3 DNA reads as TGCGCCAGCAGCGGACAGGGTTCGGAGACCCAGTACTTC. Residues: CASSGQGSETQYF.

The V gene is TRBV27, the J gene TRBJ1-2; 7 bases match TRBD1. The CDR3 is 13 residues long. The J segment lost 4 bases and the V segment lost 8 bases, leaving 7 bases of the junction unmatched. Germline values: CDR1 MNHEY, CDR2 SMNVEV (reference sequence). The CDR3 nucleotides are TGTGCCAGCCCCCAGGGGGAGGTCTATGGCTACACCTTC. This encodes CASPQGEVYGYTF.

The CDR3 DNA sequence: TGTGCCAGCAGTTTATCACCCTCGGGGAATGGCTACACCTTC. Encoded protein: CASSLSPSGNGYTF. The V gene is TRBV27, the J gene TRBJ1-2; unclear D gene. Trimming cost V 0 bases and J 6 bases, with 11 bases left between them. Germline loops: CDR1 MNHEY, CDR2 SMNVEV (reference sequence). There are 14 residues in the CDR3.

The CDR3 DNA sequence: TGTGCCAGCAGCCTCCAGGGGAGCAATCAGCCCCAGCATTTT. Encoded protein: CASSLQGSNQPQHF. The rearrangement joins TRBV13 to TRBJ1-5, with a tentative D call TRBD1 (6 bases). Per germline, CDR1 PRHDT and CDR2 FYEKMQ (reference sequence). Trimming took 5 bases from V and 1 from J, leaving 9 bases between them. The CDR3 runs to 14 residues.

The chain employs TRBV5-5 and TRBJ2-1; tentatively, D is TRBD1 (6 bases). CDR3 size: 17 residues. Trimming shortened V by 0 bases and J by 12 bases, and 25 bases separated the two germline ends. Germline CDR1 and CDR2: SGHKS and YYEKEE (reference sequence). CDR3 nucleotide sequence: TGTGCCAGCAGCTTGGAACGGGGCACGAGACCATTACAGGGGCAGTTCTTC. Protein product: CASSLERGTRPLQGQFF.

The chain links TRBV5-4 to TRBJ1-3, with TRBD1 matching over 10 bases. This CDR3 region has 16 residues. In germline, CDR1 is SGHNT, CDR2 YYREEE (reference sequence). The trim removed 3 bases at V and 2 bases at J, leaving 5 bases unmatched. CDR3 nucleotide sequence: TGTGCCAGCAGCTCCCGACAGGGGGCTGCTGGAAACACCATATATTTT. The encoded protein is CASSSRQGAAGNTIYF.

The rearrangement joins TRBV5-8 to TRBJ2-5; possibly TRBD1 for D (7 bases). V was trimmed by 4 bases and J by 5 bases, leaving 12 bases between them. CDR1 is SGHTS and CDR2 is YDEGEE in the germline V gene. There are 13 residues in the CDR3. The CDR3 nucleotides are TGTGCCAGCAGCAGCAGGGGGGTGGAGACCCAGTACTTC. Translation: CASSSRGVETQYF.

The CDR3 spells CASRGGAGSGYTF. CDR3 DNA: TGTGCCAGCAGAGGGGGGGCCGGCAGTGGCTACACCTTC. V gene TRBV28 combines with J gene TRBJ1-2; weak D call: TRBD1 (6 bases). The V end was cut by 6 bases, the J end by 7 bases, with 15 bases between. Per germline, CDR1 MDHEN and CDR2 SYDVKM. The CDR3 contains 13 residues.

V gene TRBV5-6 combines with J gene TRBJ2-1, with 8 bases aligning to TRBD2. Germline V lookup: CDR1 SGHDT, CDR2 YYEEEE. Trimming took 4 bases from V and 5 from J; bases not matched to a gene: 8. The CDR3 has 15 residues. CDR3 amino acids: CASSPFTSGNNEQFF. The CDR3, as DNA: TGTGCCAGCAGCCCCTTTACTAGCGGAAACAATGAGCAGTTCTTC.

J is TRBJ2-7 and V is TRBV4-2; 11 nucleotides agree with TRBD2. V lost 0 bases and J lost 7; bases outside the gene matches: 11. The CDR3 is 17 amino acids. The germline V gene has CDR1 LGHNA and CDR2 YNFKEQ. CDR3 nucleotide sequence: TGTGCCAGCAGCCAAGAGAGTTTAGCGGGAGGGCCTTATGAGCAGTACTTC. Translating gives CASSQESLAGGPYEQYF.

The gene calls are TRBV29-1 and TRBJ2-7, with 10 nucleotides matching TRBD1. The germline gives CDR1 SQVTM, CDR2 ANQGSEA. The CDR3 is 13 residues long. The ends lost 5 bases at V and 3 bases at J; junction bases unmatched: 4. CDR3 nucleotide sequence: TGCAGCGTTAAGGGGACAGGGGTCTACGAGCAGTACTTC. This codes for CSVKGTGVYEQYF.

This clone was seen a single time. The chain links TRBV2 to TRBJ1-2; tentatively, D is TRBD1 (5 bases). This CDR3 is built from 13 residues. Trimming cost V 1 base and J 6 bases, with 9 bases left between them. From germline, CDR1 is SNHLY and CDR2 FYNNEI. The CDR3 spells CASSEESGHGYTF. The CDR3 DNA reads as TGTGCCAGCAGTGAAGAGTCAGGGCATGGCTACACCTTC.

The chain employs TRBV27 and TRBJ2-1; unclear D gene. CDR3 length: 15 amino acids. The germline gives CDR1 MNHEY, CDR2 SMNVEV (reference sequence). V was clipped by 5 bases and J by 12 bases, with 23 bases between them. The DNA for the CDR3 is TGTGCCAGCAGTATCAGGTTGGGTATGGCACCGCCGCAGTTCTTC. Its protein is CASSIRLGMAPPQFF.

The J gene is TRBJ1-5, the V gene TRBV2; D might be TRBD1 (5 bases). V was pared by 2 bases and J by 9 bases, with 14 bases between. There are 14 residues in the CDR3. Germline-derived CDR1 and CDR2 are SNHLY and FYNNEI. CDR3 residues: CASSESGSLGPQHF. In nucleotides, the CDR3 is TGTGCCAGCAGTGAATCAGGGTCCCTCGGGCCCCAGCATTTT.